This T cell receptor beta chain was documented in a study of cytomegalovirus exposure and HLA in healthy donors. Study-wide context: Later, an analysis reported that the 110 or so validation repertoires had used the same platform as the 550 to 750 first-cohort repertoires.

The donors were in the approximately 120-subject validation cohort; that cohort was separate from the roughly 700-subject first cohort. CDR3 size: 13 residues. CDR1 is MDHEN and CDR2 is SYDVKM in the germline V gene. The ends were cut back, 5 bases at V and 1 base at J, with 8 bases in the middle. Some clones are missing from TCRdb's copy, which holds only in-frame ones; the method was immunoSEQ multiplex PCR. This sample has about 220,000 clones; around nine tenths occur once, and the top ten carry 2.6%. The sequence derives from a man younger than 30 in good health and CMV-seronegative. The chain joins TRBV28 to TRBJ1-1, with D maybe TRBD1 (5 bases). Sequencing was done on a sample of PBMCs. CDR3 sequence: CASSPGWNTEAFF. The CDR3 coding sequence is TGTGCCAGCAGTCCAGGGTGGAACACTGAAGCTTTCTTT.